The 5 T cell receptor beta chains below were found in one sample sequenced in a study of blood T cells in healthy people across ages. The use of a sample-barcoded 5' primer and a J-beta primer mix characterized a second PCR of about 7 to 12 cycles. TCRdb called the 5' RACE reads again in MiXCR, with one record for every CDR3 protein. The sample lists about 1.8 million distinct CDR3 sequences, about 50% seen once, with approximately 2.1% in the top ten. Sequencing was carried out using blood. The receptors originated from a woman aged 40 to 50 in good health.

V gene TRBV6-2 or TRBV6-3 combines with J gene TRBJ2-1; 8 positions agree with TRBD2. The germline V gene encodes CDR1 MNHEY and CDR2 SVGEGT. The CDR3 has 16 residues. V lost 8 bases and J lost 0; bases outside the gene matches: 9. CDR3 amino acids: CASGTLRGGSYNEQFF. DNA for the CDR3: TGTGCCAGCGGCACCTTACGGGGGGGCTCCTACAATGAGCAGTTCTTC.

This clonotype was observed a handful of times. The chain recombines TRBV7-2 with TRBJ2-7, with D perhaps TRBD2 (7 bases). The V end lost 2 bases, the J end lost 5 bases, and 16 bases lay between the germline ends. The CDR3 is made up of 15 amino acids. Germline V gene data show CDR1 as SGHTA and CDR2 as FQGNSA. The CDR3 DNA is TGTGCCAGCAGCTTACGGGGGGCAGAAGTTAACGAGCAGTACTTC. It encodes CASSLRGAEVNEQYF.

The CDR3 region has the DNA TGCGCCAGCAGCTATGATCCGGGACAGGGGGCAACAGATACGCAGTATTTT. Translated: CASSYDPGQGATDTQYF. This chain links TRBV4-3 with TRBJ2-3, with 12 bases lining up with TRBD1. This CDR3 contains 17 residues. After removal of 5 bases from V and 3 bases from J, the junction contained 9 bases not matched to a gene. CDR1 is LGHNA, CDR2 YSLEER, per germline.

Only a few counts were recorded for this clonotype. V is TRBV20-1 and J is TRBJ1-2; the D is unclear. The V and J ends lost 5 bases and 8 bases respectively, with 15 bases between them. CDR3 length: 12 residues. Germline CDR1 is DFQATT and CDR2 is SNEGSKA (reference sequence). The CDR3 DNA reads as TGCAGTGCTCCACAGTTTGGCTACGGCTACACCTTC. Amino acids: CSAPQFGYGYTF.

CDR3 DNA sequence: TGTGCCAGCAGCTTAGTGCCGGGGGGGATTGAGACCCAGTACTTC. It is translated as CASSLVPGGIETQYF. The rearrangement uses TRBV11-2 and TRBJ2-5, with 8 bases lining up with TRBD2. The CDR3 has 15 amino acids. Per the germline V gene, CDR1 is SGHAT and CDR2 is FQNNGV. J gave up 5 bases and V 1 base, and 6 bases lay outside the gene matches.